What follows is one TCR beta chain and its context. The V segment lost 4 bases and the J segment 7 bases; nucleotides outside the gene matches: 11. This CDR3 has 15 amino acids. Per the germline V gene, CDR1 is SGHRS and CDR2 is YFSETQ. These data originate in a study of blood T cell repertoires in COVID-19. Only in-frame clones appear in the TCRdb table, and some are missing; sequencing was by immunoSEQ multiplex PCR. This sample has hundreds of thousands of clones, with more than 90% found just once. Participants came from roughly 23 US areas, aged about 18 to 95 years. Cohort 3 recovery required two negative PCRs, clearance, or symptom resolution.

The TCR sequence derives from a man in his 60s who had recovered from COVID-19. The sequenced sample consisted of PBMCs or T cells enriched from blood (not recorded which). V is TRBV5-1 and J is TRBJ1-2; 9 bases align to TRBD1. For the CDR3, the DNA is TGCGCCAGCAGCGAGTATCGGGACAGGGCGTCTGGCTACACCTTC. This codes for CASSEYRDRASGYTF.